This entry features one TCR beta chain sequence. What it binds is unknown. Libraries were prepared by immunoSEQ multiplex PCR; TCRdb keeps only in-frame clonotypes and omits some of them. The repertoire holds around 34,000 clones, with more than 55% as singletons. This specimen comes from a study of monozygotic twins with cystic fibrosis. Whole-study context: Libraries were built from 2.5 to 3 micrograms of fragmented DNA using about 14 PCR cycles. Broader study findings: Median Simpson clonality of 0.0095 suggested naive T cells predominated. Co-twins had the most similar V usage for 13 of 16 pairs, J for 8.

The germline V and J ends were trimmed by 0 bases and 2 bases, with 14 bases remaining between them. Germline V gives CDR1 LNHNV, CDR2 YYDKDF (reference sequence). The CDR3 sequence is 17 residues long. Sample: blood. The receptor was isolated from a girl aged 5-17 years with cystic fibrosis. The chain has TRBV15 and TRBJ2-1, with D possibly TRBD2 on 6 matching bases. The chain's CDR3 is CATSRDLIAEAYNEQFF. CDR3 bases: TGTGCCACCAGCAGAGATCTAATAGCGGAGGCCTACAATGAGCAGTTCTTC.